Listed below are T cell receptor beta chains from one sample, sequenced in a study of CD8+ T cells in alopecia areata. Produced via immunoSEQ multiplex PCR; TCRdb's table is partial and in-frame only. This repertoire shows some 45,000 clones, just under 95% found once; its top ten account for approximately 20%. The sample consisted of CD8+ T cells sorted from blood, taken at week 24, from a patient treated with tofacitinib. These receptors all stem from a human donor with alopecia areata. CDR3s include the opening cysteine and the closing phenylalanine or tryptophan. Fields, in order: V gene, J gene, clone size, D gene, CDR3 DNA, CDR3 protein. A D gene is named only where the DNA matches it firmly. Only part of the rows carry a size: once, few, many, or a class if the clone is expanded.

TRBV13,TRBJ2-5,NA,NA,TGTGCCAGCAGTCCTGGCGACCAAGAGACCCAGTACTTC,CASSPGDQETQYF
TRBV13,TRBJ2-7,NA,TRBD1,TGTGCCAGCAGCCTGGGGACAGGGCCTTCCTACGAGCAGTACTTC,CASSLGTGPSYEQYF
TRBV7-2,TRBJ2-3,NA,TRBD2,TGTGCCAGCAGCTTAGGGCTAGCGGGATCGGCGCAGTATTTT,CASSLGLAGSAQYF
TRBV7-2,TRBJ2-7,NA,TRBD1,TGTGCCAGCGCCCTACTGGACAGGGCAGTCGAGCAGTACTTC,CASALLDRAVEQYF
TRBV6-5,TRBJ2-7,once,TRBD1,TGTGCCAGCACTCTCGGACAGGGGGCCAACGAGCAGTACTTC,CASTLGQGANEQYF
TRBV27,TRBJ2-3,NA,NA,TGTGCCAGCAGTCCGCCGAGTAGTCAAGATACGCAGTATTTT,CASSPPSSQDTQYF
TRBV4-3,TRBJ2-2,NA,TRBD2,TGCGCCAGCAGCCACGGACTAGCGGGGCCCAACACCGGGGAGCTGTTTTTT,CASSHGLAGPNTGELFF
TRBV27,TRBJ2-2,NA,NA,TGTGCCAGCAGTTTATCCCTGAGCACCGGGGAGCTGTTTTTT,CASSLSLSTGELFF
TRBV27,TRBJ2-7,NA,NA,TGTGCCAGCAGTTTATCCGGACTTACTCCTAGCTCCTACGAGCAGTACTTC,CASSLSGLTPSSYEQYF
TRBV6-5,TRBJ2-4,few,NA,TGTGCCAGCACCCCTGTGGGAAAGAACATTCAGTACTTC,CASTPVGKNIQYF
TRBV5-1,TRBJ2-7,NA,TRBD1,TGCGCCAGCAGCTTAAAGACAGGGGACTGGTACGAGCAGTACTTC,CASSLKTGDWYEQYF
TRBV7-6,TRBJ2-3,NA,TRBD2,TGTGCCAGCAGCCCCACCGGGACTAGCGTATCGGTTACAGATACGCAGTATTTT,CASSPTGTSVSVTDTQYF
TRBV29-1,TRBJ2-5,NA,NA,TGCAGCGTTGAAGTTGGGGAGTACCAAGAGACCCAGTACTTC,CSVEVGEYQETQYF
TRBV10-3,TRBJ2-7,NA,TRBD1,TGTGCCATCCGAGGACAGGGGGCAGGGGAGCAGTACTTC,CAIRGQGAGEQYF
TRBV6-6,TRBJ2-1,NA,NA,TGTGCCGGCAGTTACGAAGGGGATGAGCAGTTCTTC,CAGSYEGDEQFF
TRBV6-5,TRBJ2-2,NA,NA,TGTGCCAGCAGCCTAGGACAGCCTTTCACCGGGGAGCTGTTTTTT,CASSLGQPFTGELFF
TRBV9,TRBJ2-1,NA,NA,TGTGCCAGCAGCGTAGGGGGCAGGGTAGATAGCGATGAGCAGTTCTTC,CASSVGGRVDSDEQFF
TRBV27,TRBJ2-2,NA,NA,TGTGCCAGCAGTTTTGGGCAGGCGAACACCGGGGAGCTGTTTTTT,CASSFGQANTGELFF
TRBV7-8,TRBJ2-5,NA,TRBD2,TGTGCCAGCAGCTTATGGCCCGGGACTAGCGAGGGAGAGACCCAGTACTTC,CASSLWPGTSEGETQYF
TRBV2,TRBJ2-1,NA,TRBD2,TGTGCCAGCAGTTTTGTACTAGCGGGGACACACAATGAGCAGTTCTTC,CASSFVLAGTHNEQFF
TRBV30,TRBJ2-1,NA,TRBD2,TGTGCCTGGTCCCTAGCGGGGGGCCCCTACAATGAGCAGTTCTTC,CAWSLAGGPYNEQFF
TRBV29-1,TRBJ2-7,once,NA,TGCAGCGGGATGGACGGCTACGAGCAGTACTTC,CSGMDGYEQYF
TRBV11-3,TRBJ2-1,NA,NA,TGTGCCAGCAGTTACCCAAACAATGAGCAGTTCTTC,CASSYPNNEQFF
TRBV7-9,TRBJ2-7,NA,NA,TGTGCCAGCAGCTTATTACGGCAAGACTACGAGCAGTACTTC,CASSLLRQDYEQYF
TRBV7-8,TRBJ2-7,once,NA,TGTGCCAGCAGCTTAGTAGTCCCAGGGCAGTACCTCTACGAGCAGTACTTC,CASSLVVPGQYLYEQYF
TRBV19,TRBJ2-5,NA,NA,TGTGCCAGTAGTATGGATGTAGGGCGATGGAAGACCCAGTACTTC,CASSMDVGRWKTQYF
TRBV29-1,TRBJ2-2,NA,NA,TGCAGCGTTGACAGGGGGGCCGGGGAGCTGTTTTTT,CSVDRGAGELFF
TRBV7-2,TRBJ2-7,NA,NA,TGTGCCAGCAGCTCCCCACAGGGATCCTACGAGCAGTACTTC,CASSSPQGSYEQYF
TRBV5-6,TRBJ2-1,NA,NA,TGTGCCAGCGCGAGGGGCCGCAACAATGAGCAGTTCTTC,CASARGRNNEQFF
TRBV5-6,TRBJ2-1,once,NA,TGTGCCAGCAGCAAGGAGGAGGGGATCCCCAATGAGCAGTTCTTC,CASSKEEGIPNEQFF
TRBV29-1,TRBJ2-7,once,NA,TGCAGCGCCGGAGATAGGATCTACGAGCAGTACTTC,CSAGDRIYEQYF
TRBV9,TRBJ2-3,NA,NA,TGTGCCAGCTCGACCTATAGCACAGATACGCAGTATTTT,CASSTYSTDTQYF
TRBV18,TRBJ2-7,NA,NA,TGTGCCAGCTCACCAAAGGGTTCCTACGAGCAGTACTTC,CASSPKGSYEQYF
TRBV30,TRBJ2-1,once,TRBD2,TGTGCCTGGGATACTAGCGGGGGGCCGGGATACAATGAGCAGTTCTTC,CAWDTSGGPGYNEQFF
TRBV4-3,TRBJ2-3,NA,TRBD2,TGCGCCAGCAGCCAAGACGGACTAGCGGGGGGTGTAAATACGCAGTATTTT,CASSQDGLAGGVNTQYF
TRBV2,TRBJ2-5,NA,NA,TGTGCAAGCGCTCCGGGACGCACCTCCACACCGCGCGGAGAGACCCAGTACTTC,CASAPGRTSTPRGETQYF
TRBV30,TRBJ2-7,NA,NA,TGTGCCTGGGGCTGGGGGCACTTCTCCTACGAGCAGTACTTC,CAWGWGHFSYEQYF
TRBV6-5,TRBJ2-7,NA,TRBD1,TGTGCCAGCAGTTACGACGGGACAGGGACCTACGAGCAGTACTTC,CASSYDGTGTYEQYF
TRBV10-3,TRBJ2-1,NA,NA,TGTGCCATCAGTGAGGAGGGACACGGTGATGGCAATGAGCAGTTCTTC,CAISEEGHGDGNEQFF
TRBV27,TRBJ2-3,NA,NA,TGTGCCAGCAGTTTAGGATTGGTAGGCGCAGATACGCAGTATTTT,CASSLGLVGADTQYF
TRBV6-1,TRBJ2-5,NA,NA,TGTGCCAGCAGTGGCAGGACCCGCCCGGAGACCCAGTACTTC,CASSGRTRPETQYF
TRBV5-5,TRBJ2-7,NA,TRBD1,TGTGCCAGCAGCCCCACAGGGGGCGGGTACGAGCAGTACTTC,CASSPTGGGYEQYF
TRBV5-1,TRBJ2-3,NA,NA,TGCGCCAGCATATCAGGGATAGGGGCAGATACGCAGTATTTT,CASISGIGADTQYF
TRBV7-9,TRBJ2-3,NA,TRBD1,TGTGCCAGCAGCCCCCCCGGGACAGGGGGCCCAGATACGCAGTATTTT,CASSPPGTGGPDTQYF
TRBV30,TRBJ2-5,NA,NA,TGTGCCTGGAGTGTACGTTCCTATCAAGAGACCCAGTACTTC,CAWSVRSYQETQYF
TRBV7-9,TRBJ2-1,NA,NA,TGTGCCAGCAGCTTAGGTAGGGGGGAGCAGTTCTTC,CASSLGRGEQFF
TRBV29-1,TRBJ2-2,NA,TRBD1,TGCAGCGTGATAACAGGGGACACCGGGGAGCTGTTTTTT,CSVITGDTGELFF
TRBV14,TRBJ2-1,NA,TRBD2,TGTGCCAGCAGCCACAGTAGCGGGGGGGCACCCTACAATGAGCAGTTCTTC,CASSHSSGGAPYNEQFF
TRBV10-3,TRBJ2-2,NA,TRBD1,TGTGCCATCAGGCGACAGGGGACGAACACCGGGGAGCTGTTTTTT,CAIRRQGTNTGELFF
TRBV9,TRBJ2-3,NA,TRBD1,TGTGCCAGCCGACAGGGGGCTAAAGATACGCAGTATTTT,CASRQGAKDTQYF
TRBV19,TRBJ2-4,NA,NA,TGTGCCAGTAGTTGGGGACAAAGAAAGGACATTCAGTACTTC,CASSWGQRKDIQYF
TRBV5-6,TRBJ2-7,NA,TRBD1,TGTGCCAGCAGCTCTCGGACAGGCCCCTACGAGCAGTACTTC,CASSSRTGPYEQYF
TRBV27,TRBJ2-7,NA,NA,TGTGCCAGCTCTCGGGACGGAGACTCCTACGAGCAGTACTTC,CASSRDGDSYEQYF
TRBV7-2,TRBJ2-7,NA,TRBD1,TGTGCCAGCAGCCTCAGCCAGGGGGTACTATGGGAGCAGTACTTC,CASSLSQGVLWEQYF
TRBV25-1,TRBJ2-1,once,TRBD2,TGTGCCAGCAGTGATTTCCGACTAGCGGGGACCTACAATGAGCAGTTCTTC,CASSDFRLAGTYNEQFF